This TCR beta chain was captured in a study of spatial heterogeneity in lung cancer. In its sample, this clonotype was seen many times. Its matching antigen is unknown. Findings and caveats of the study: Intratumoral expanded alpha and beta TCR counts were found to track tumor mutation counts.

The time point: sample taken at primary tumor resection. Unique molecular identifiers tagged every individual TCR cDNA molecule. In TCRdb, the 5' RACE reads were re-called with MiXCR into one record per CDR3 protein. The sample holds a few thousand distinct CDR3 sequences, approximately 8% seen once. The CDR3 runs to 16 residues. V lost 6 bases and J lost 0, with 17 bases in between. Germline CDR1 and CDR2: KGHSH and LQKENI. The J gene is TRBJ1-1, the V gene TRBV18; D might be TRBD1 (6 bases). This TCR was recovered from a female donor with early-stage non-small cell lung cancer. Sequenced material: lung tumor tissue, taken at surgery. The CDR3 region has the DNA TGTGCCAGCTCCGGGAGGGACAAGGTACTGAACACTGAAGCTTTCTTT. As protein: CASSGRDKVLNTEAFF. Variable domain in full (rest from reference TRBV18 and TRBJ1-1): NAGVMQNPRHLVRRRGQEARLRCSPMKGHSHVYWYRQLPEEGLKFMVYLQKENIIDESGMPKERFSAEFPKEGPSILRIQQVVRGDSAAYFCASSGRDKVLNTEAFFGQGTRLTVV.